The present TCR beta chain was sequenced within a study of identifying expanded T cells in peripheral blood. TCRdb's copy holds only in-frame clones and misses some; the assay was immunoSEQ multiplex PCR. The table includes about 74,000 clones, roughly four fifths detected once. Germline V gives CDR1 MDHEN, CDR2 SYDVKM. Losses at the gene ends were 5 bases for V and 6 bases for J; bases not matched to a gene: 9. The CDR3 extends over 15 amino acids. The V gene is TRBV28, the J gene TRBJ2-1; 8 positions match TRBD1. The sample consisted of blood. The TCR sequence derives from a person aged 18 to 70 in good health. CDR3: CASSAGTGGGNEQFF. The CDR3 DNA reads as TGTGCCAGCAGTGCGGGGACAGGTGGTGGCAATGAGCAGTTCTTC.